The source of this TCR beta chain is a study of blood T cell repertoires in COVID-19. As for the study in general: The study drew acute and convalescent COVID-19 samples from the United States, Italy and Spain. PBMCs, B-cell-depleted T cells, or T cells provided the cDNA or gDNA that made up the material.

Exposed participants encountered a COVID-19 case during the 2 weeks preceding study entry. V lost 0 bases and J lost 2, with 6 bases in between. This CDR3 spans 13 amino acids. The germline V gene encodes CDR1 SGHKS and CDR2 YYEKEE (reference sequence). Source study methods: Estimation of nucleated cell counts was performed using reference gene primer amplification. TCRdb keeps only in-frame clones here, not all; method: immunoSEQ multiplex PCR. Clone size and the V and J calls come from that table; the DNA yielded D and trimming. The sample records around 270,000 clones, approximately 88% being singletons.

This sequence was found in a woman in her thirties or forties who had been exposed to COVID-19. Sequenced material: PBMCs or T cells enriched from blood (not recorded which). The rearrangement uses TRBV5-5 and TRBJ2-7; D gene uncertain. The CDR3 nucleotides are TGTGCCAGCAGCTTGGCTAGGACCTACGAGCAGTACTTC. Translating gives CASSLARTYEQYF.